A single sample gave rise to the 24 T cell receptor beta chains below, sequenced in a study of T cells in Graves' hyperthyroidism and ophthalmopathy. Amplified TCR beta CDR3 regions derived from RNA transcripts. Using the HTBI primer set, a first-round RT-PCR was run on the TCR CDR3. TCRdb analysed the multiplex PCR reads with MiXCR anew, one entry per CDR3 protein. Of 250,000 to 350,000 distinct CDR3 sequences listed, around 16% are singletons. The material sequenced was blood. Source of these receptors: a young man with Graves' hyperthyroidism.

Of note for this clonotype: Because the CDR3's place on the DNA is in doubt, the DNA is left out and the CDR3 is given as listed by TCRdb. The chain is built from TRBV11-3 and TRBJ2-1; TRBD1 reflects the table's D call only, with no check against the DNA. The CDR3 region is 22 residues in length, termini included. Per the germline V gene, CDR1 is SGHNT and CDR2 is YENEEA. CDR3 residues: CASSFYICSARVGAGSYNEQFF.

This clonotype was found many times. V is TRBV12-3 or TRBV12-4 and J is TRBJ1-2; D remains ambiguous. This CDR3 is 12 amino acids long. The germline V and J ends were trimmed by 3 bases and 7 bases, with 9 bases remaining between them. The CDR3 DNA sequence: TGTGCCAGCAGTTTGTTGGGCTTTGGCTACACCTTC. This codes for CASSLLGFGYTF.

This clonotype has a count of ten or more. The chain joins TRBV5-1 to TRBJ2-7; D is perhaps TRBD1 (5 bases). This CDR3 contains 12 residues. V lost 6 bases, J lost 0 bases, and 7 bases lay in between. Germline CDR1 is SGHRS and CDR2 is YFSETQ. The CDR3: CASKDTSYEQYF. The CDR3 DNA follows: TGCGCCAGCAAGGACACCTCCTACGAGCAGTACTTC.

The CDR3 sequence is CAWSVLWAGNTIYF. Written as DNA, the CDR3 is TGTGCCTGGAGTGTACTCTGGGCTGGAAACACCATATATTTT. The rearrangement uses TRBV30 and TRBJ1-3; D is undetermined. Trimming shortened V by 0 bases and J by 2 bases, and 8 bases separated the two germline ends. In germline, CDR1 is GTSNPN, CDR2 SVGIG (reference sequence). There are 14 residues in the CDR3. Using reference TRBV30 and TRBJ1-3 for the parts outside the CDR3, the full variable domain is SQTIHQWPATLVQPVGSPLSLECTVEGTSNPNLYWYRQAAGRGLQLLFYSVGIGQISSEVPQNLSASRPQDRQFILSSKKLLLSDSGFYLCAWSVLWAGNTIYFGEGSWLTVV.

Ten or more counts support this clonotype. For the CDR3, the DNA is TGTGCCAGCAACTCGTACAGGGCCTACGAGCAGTACTTC. Its translation: CASNSYRAYEQYF. V and J are TRBV2 and TRBJ2-7, with a possible D match to TRBD1 (6 bases). CDR3 length: 13 residues. Deletions cut 7 bases from V and 2 bases from J, with 12 bases between. Germline V lookup: CDR1 SNHLY, CDR2 FYNNEI.

This clonotype was observed at least ten times. CDR3 amino acids: CASSSRADEQYF. CDR3 bases: TGTGCCAGCTCATCCCGGGCGGACGAGCAGTACTTC. The gene calls are TRBV18 and TRBJ2-7, with D unclear. The CDR3 runs 12 residues. Trimming pared 5 bases from V and 5 bases from J, leaving 10 bases between. Germline V lookup: CDR1 KGHSH, CDR2 LQKENI.

This clonotype was seen many times. The V gene is TRBV12-3 or TRBV12-4, the J gene TRBJ2-2; D call uncertain. The CDR3 consists of 13 residues. The V and J ends lost 11 bases and 0 bases respectively, with 10 bases between them. The CDR3 region is CAGRWANTGELFF. CDR3 bases: TGTGCCGGAAGATGGGCGAACACCGGGGAGCTGTTTTTT.

This clonotype showed up many times. The chain has TRBV6-2 or TRBV6-3 and TRBJ2-7; 9 bases agree with TRBD1. Trimming at V came to 5 bases and at J to 0 bases, leaving 5 bases not matched to a gene. CDR1 MNHEY and CDR2 SVGEGT come from the germline V gene. CDR3 size: 15 residues. The CDR3 coding sequence is TGTGCCAGCAGTCCGTGGACAGGGGACTCCTACGAGCAGTACTTC. This gives the protein CASSPWTGDSYEQYF.

This clonotype has just a few counts. The V and J genes are TRBV3-1 and TRBJ1-4; no reliable D call. Germline V CDR1 and CDR2: LGHDT, YNNKEL (reference sequence). The CDR3 covers 11 residues. Trimming removed 3 bases at V and 12 bases at J, with 8 bases between. In DNA form, the CDR3 reads TGTGCCAGCAGCCATACCGAAGAACTGTTTTTT. Amino acids: CASSHTEELFF.

This chain uses TRBV19 with TRBJ2-7; D is unresolved. CDR1 and CDR2 from the germline V gene are LNHDA and SQIVND (reference sequence). Trimming removed 4 bases from V and 3 bases from J, with 10 bases in between. The CDR3 has 13 residues. The CDR3 reads CASSKVGGYEQYF. The CDR3 DNA is TGTGCCAGTAGTAAGGTCGGCGGCTACGAGCAGTACTTC.

This clonotype has ten or more counts. This chain connects TRBV3-1 to TRBJ2-3; the D is unclear. Germline CDR1 and CDR2: LGHDT and YNNKEL (reference sequence). CDR3 size: 12 residues. V shed 5 bases and J shed 0 bases, with 3 bases lying between them. CDR3 protein: CASSLSTDTQYF. The CDR3 DNA reads TGTGCCAGCAGCTTGAGCACAGATACGCAGTATTTT.

The chain employs TRBV12-3 or TRBV12-4 and TRBJ2-1, with a tentative D call TRBD2 (5 bases). Trimming took 3 bases from V and 4 from J, leaving 16 bases between them. The CDR3 totals 16 residues. In DNA form, the CDR3 reads TGTGCCAGCAGTTTGAGGGTCATGCTATTATACAATGAGCAGTTCTTC. This codes for CASSLRVMLLYNEQFF.

This clonotype was counted only a few times. The V call is TRBV24-1, the J call TRBJ2-1, with 8 nucleotides matching TRBD1. V lost 4 bases and J lost 9; bases outside the gene matches: 10. CDR1 KGHDR and CDR2 SFDVKD come from the germline V gene. The CDR3 runs 15 residues. CDR3 DNA: TGTGCCACCAGTGACCAGGGGGCGCCCCAGGCTGAGCAGTTCTTC. Its translation is CATSDQGAPQAEQFF.

The rearrangement uses TRBV20-1 and TRBJ1-5; D perhaps matches TRBD1 (6 bases). V was cut by 3 bases and J by 11 bases, with 17 bases left in between. The germline V gene has CDR1 DFQATT and CDR2 SNEGSKA (reference sequence). This CDR3 spans 13 amino acids. The DNA of the CDR3 is TGCAGTGCTAGGATGGAGGGGGTCGCGGCCCAGCATTTT. Protein: CSARMEGVAAQHF.

The chain has TRBV15 and TRBJ2-7; TRBD1 matches at 8 bases. J gave up 1 base and V 0 bases, and 2 bases lay outside the gene matches. The CDR3 spans 15 residues. CDR1 LNHNV and CDR2 YYDKDF come from the germline V gene (reference sequence). The CDR3 sequence is CATSRERTGSYEQYF. The DNA of the CDR3 is TGTGCCACCAGCAGAGAGAGGACAGGGTCCTACGAGCAGTACTTC.

The V and J genes are TRBV11-2 and TRBJ2-1; 13 bases fit TRBD2. With V trimmed by 6 bases and J by 7 bases, 6 bases remained unmatched. CDR3 length equals 15 residues. The germline V gene encodes CDR1 SGHAT and CDR2 FQNNGV. The CDR3, as DNA: TGTGCCAGCAGGCGACTAGCGGGAGGAGAAAATGAGCAGTTCTTC. Translated, it gives CASRRLAGGENEQFF.

This clonotype appeared once. CDR3 bases: TGTGCCAGCAGCCAAACTGCGTTAACGAAAGGGACAGGGGGCGGTGGCTACACCTTC. This sequence encodes CASSQTALTKGTGGGGYTF. The V call is TRBV7-9, the J call TRBJ1-2; 12 bases align to TRBD1. Germline CDR1 and CDR2: SEHNR and FQNEAQ (reference sequence). V gave up 5 bases and J gave up 7 bases; unmatched junction bases: 20. The CDR3 extends over 19 amino acids.

This clonotype occurred many times. V is TRBV30 and J is TRBJ2-7; D not resolved. Germline V gene sequence: CDR1 GTSNPN, CDR2 SVGIG (reference sequence). The CDR3 has 12 amino acids. V lost 0 bases to trimming and J lost 5 bases, with 8 bases between them. CDR3 DNA sequence: TGTGCCTGGAGTGTAGTGGGGAACGAGCAGTACTTC. This translates into CAWSVVGNEQYF. Together with reference TRBV30 and TRBJ2-7, the CDR3 gives the full variable domain: SQTIHQWPATLVQPVGSPLSLECTVEGTSNPNLYWYRQAAGRGLQLLFYSVGIGQISSEVPQNLSASRPQDRQFILSSKKLLLSDSGFYLCAWSVVGNEQYFGPGTRLTVT.

The gene calls are TRBV7-9 and TRBJ1-2; D is uncertain. Trimming shortened V by 1 base and J by 8 bases, and 11 bases separated the two germline ends. CDR3 length: 13 amino acids. Per germline, CDR1 SEHNR and CDR2 FQNEAQ (reference sequence). The CDR3 spells CASSLEGSRGYTF. The CDR3 region has the DNA TGTGCCAGCAGCTTAGAGGGCTCAAGAGGCTACACCTTC.

This clonotype was seen at least ten times. This chain joins TRBV27 and TRBJ1-2; 8 nucleotides line up with TRBD1. Germline V gene lookup returns CDR1 MNHEY and CDR2 SMNVEV (reference sequence). V gave up 4 bases and J gave up 9 bases; unmatched junction bases: 4. There are 12 residues in the CDR3. In nucleotides, the CDR3 is TGTGCCAGCAGTTCCGGGGACAGGCGCTACACCTTC. It specifies CASSSGDRRYTF.

Details on this clonotype: A much larger clone lies one base from this, so it may be a read error. The CDR3 DNA reads as TGTGCCTGGAGTGTAAAATCGGGGGAATCTGGGGCCCACGTCCTGACTTTC. Translation gives CAWSVKSGESGAHVLTF. The chain uses TRBV30 and TRBJ2-6; possibly TRBD2 for D (6 bases). Germline CDR1 is GTSNPN and CDR2 is SVGIG (reference sequence). The CDR3 runs 17 residues.

This clonotype has a count of ten or more. CDR3 sequence: CATKDRPRETQYF. CDR3 DNA sequence: TGTGCCACAAAGGACAGGCCTCGGGAGACCCAGTACTTC. The rearrangement links TRBV30 to TRBJ2-5; 7 nucleotides line up with TRBD1. Trimming took 8 bases from V and 5 from J; bases not matched to a gene: 11. The CDR3 is 13 amino acids. Germline V gene sequence: CDR1 GTSNPN, CDR2 SVGIG (reference sequence).

This chain connects TRBV5-1 to TRBJ1-1, with D possibly being TRBD1 (5 bases). Germline V gives CDR1 SGHRS, CDR2 YFSETQ. The CDR3 sequence is 16 residues long. Trimming left V 3 bases short and J 1 base short, with 16 bases between. In DNA form, the CDR3 reads TGCGCCAGCAGCTCCTCAGGGTCCTTAACGAACACTGAAGCTTTCTTT. Translated: CASSSSGSLTNTEAFF.

The chain carries TRBV5-5 and TRBJ2-7; D is possibly TRBD1 (5 bases). The V gene's germline CDR1 is SGHKS and CDR2 YYEKEE (reference sequence). V was trimmed by 1 base and J by 3 bases, leaving 14 bases between them. The CDR3 spans 15 residues. CDR3 amino acids: CASSLMQGSHYEQYF. CDR3 nucleotide sequence: TGTGCCAGCAGCTTGATGCAGGGCAGCCACTACGAGCAGTACTTC.